What follows are 29 T cell receptor beta chains derived from one specimen sequenced in a study of blood T cells in healthy people across ages. Together with a sample-barcoded 5' primer, a J-beta primer mix was included in a second PCR lasting roughly 6 to 12 cycles. Via MiXCR, TCRdb re-called the 5' RACE reads, giving one row per CDR3 protein. The table records hundreds of thousands of distinct CDR3 sequences, approximately 50% of them present only once. The specimen sequenced was blood. These receptors were collected from a man aged 60 to 75 in good health.

In this sample, this clonotype turned up a few times. The chain couples TRBV29-1 to TRBJ2-5; 7 bases fit TRBD1. V was pared by 8 bases and J by 4 bases, with 7 bases of the junction left unmatched. CDR3 size: 12 residues. Per the germline V gene, CDR1 is SQVTM and CDR2 is ANQGSEA. The CDR3 nucleotides read TGCAGCACCCCACAGGGGCCAGAGACCCAGTACTTC. Translation: CSTPQGPETQYF.

This chain links TRBV7-7 with TRBJ2-1; 12 bases are a match to TRBD2. The CDR3 is made up of 15 amino acids. Germline V gene lookup returns CDR1 SSHAT and CDR2 FNYEAQ (reference sequence). Losses at the gene ends were 5 bases for V and 3 bases for J; bases not matched to a gene: 2. CDR3 loop: CASSRGLAGYNEQFF. The CDR3 bases are TGTGCCAGCAGCCGGGGACTAGCGGGCTACAATGAGCAGTTCTTC.

The genes are TRBV10-3 and TRBJ1-2, with D uncertain. Trimming cost V 1 base and J 4 bases, with 7 bases left between them. The CDR3 contains 13 residues. CDR1 is ENHRY and CDR2 is SYGVKD in the germline V gene. The CDR3: CAISEFDTYGYTF. DNA of the CDR3: TGTGCCATCAGTGAGTTTGATACCTATGGCTACACCTTC.

CDR3 loop: CASRAGGRSDTQYF. The CDR3, as DNA: TGTGCCAGCAGGGCGGGGGGTAGATCAGATACGCAGTATTTT. V is TRBV6-1 and J is TRBJ2-3; 8 positions match TRBD2. Germline CDR1 is MNHNS and CDR2 is SASEGT. The trim removed 6 bases at V and 4 bases at J, leaving 6 bases unmatched. This CDR3 is built from 14 residues.

This clonotype was seen more than once but under ten times. The rearrangement uses TRBV18 and TRBJ2-7, with 7 bases lining up with TRBD1. CDR3 length: 15 amino acids. After removal of 2 bases from V and 6 bases from J, the junction contained 10 bases not matched to a gene. The germline V gene has CDR1 KGHSH and CDR2 LQKENI. CDR3 sequence (DNA): TGTGCCAGCTCACCAGTGGGGCAGGGGGAAGGCGAGCAGTACTTC. This encodes CASSPVGQGEGEQYF.

The chain has TRBV4-2 and TRBJ2-1, with 8 bases fitting TRBD1. Germline trimming cut 5 bases from V and 4 bases from J; bases unmatched to any gene: 16. The V gene's germline CDR1 is LGHNA and CDR2 YNFKEQ. The CDR3 is 18 amino acids. The CDR3 region is CASSKREKTGANYNEQFF. DNA for the CDR3: TGTGCCAGCAGCAAGAGAGAGAAGACAGGGGCGAATTACAATGAGCAGTTCTTC.

The chain combines TRBV9 with TRBJ1-6; D gene ambiguous. The germline V gene has CDR1 SGDLS and CDR2 YYNGEE. V lost 1 base, J lost 5 bases, and 13 bases lay in between. There are 16 residues in the CDR3. CDR3 amino acids: CASSVQSGVHNSPLHF. Here the CDR3 DNA reads TGTGCCAGCAGCGTACAGAGCGGGGTCCATAATTCACCCCTCCACTTT.

This chain joins TRBV5-1 and TRBJ2-1, with a weak D call TRBD2 (7 bases). The CDR3 runs to 16 residues. Trimming cost V 4 bases and J 2 bases, with 16 bases left between them. Germline CDR1 is SGHRS and CDR2 is YFSETQ. CDR3 protein: CASSPLGGGAYNEQFF. In DNA, the CDR3 is TGCGCCAGCAGCCCCCTCGGAGGGGGGGCCTACAATGAGCAGTTCTTC.

This chain connects TRBV10-3 to TRBJ2-3; D unresolved. Germline values: CDR1 ENHRY, CDR2 SYGVKD. V dropped 6 bases and J dropped 0 bases, with 10 bases sitting between them. The CDR3 totals 14 residues. The CDR3 here is CAIRSDVSTDTQYF. The CDR3 coding sequence is TGTGCCATCAGATCGGACGTAAGCACAGATACGCAGTATTTT.

The chain joins TRBV6-1 to TRBJ2-1, with a weak D call TRBD1 (5 bases). The V end was cut by 5 bases, the J end by 10 bases, with 15 bases between. CDR1 is MNHNS, CDR2 SASEGT, per germline. CDR3 size: 13 residues. The CDR3 bases are TGTGCCAGCAGTCCCCCAGGACACACCGAGCAGTTCTTC. Its translation: CASSPPGHTEQFF.

This clonotype was counted only a few times. The genes are TRBV7-2 and TRBJ2-1; 9 positions agree with TRBD2. The CDR3 consists of 15 residues. Losses at the gene ends were 0 bases for V and 5 bases for J; bases not matched to a gene: 2. CDR1 is SGHTA and CDR2 is FQGNSA in the germline V gene. CDR3 sequence reads: CASSLASGGHNEQFF. The DNA for the CDR3 is TGTGCCAGCAGCTTAGCCAGCGGGGGGCACAATGAGCAGTTCTTC. The full variable domain, rest sourced from reference TRBV7-2 and TRBJ2-1, is GAGVSQSPSNKVTEKGKDVELRCDPISGHTALYWYRQSLGQGLEFLIYFQGNSAPDKSGLPSDRFSAERTGGSVSTLTIQRTQQEDSAVYLCASSLASGGHNEQFFGPGTRLTVL.

CDR3: CASSSPTSSYEQYF. CDR3 bases: TGTGCCAGCAGCTCCCCGACTAGTTCCTACGAGCAGTACTTC. V usage is TRBV13 and J usage is TRBJ2-7, with D tentatively TRBD2 (6 bases). Between the trimmed V and J ends, which lost 4 bases and 1 base, there was a span of 11 bases. This CDR3 comprises 14 residues. Germline-derived CDR1 and CDR2 are PRHDT and FYEKMQ (reference sequence). The whole variable domain, filled in from reference TRBV13 and TRBJ2-7, reads AAGVIQSPRHLIKEKRETATLKCYPIPRHDTVYWYQQGPGQDPQFLISFYEKMQSDKGSIPDRFSAQQFSDYHSELNMSSLELGDSALYFCASSSPTSSYEQYFGPGTRLTVT.

The sample holds one count of this clonotype. The chain is built from TRBV29-1 and TRBJ2-3; D unresolved. From germline, CDR1 is SQVTM and CDR2 ANQGSEA. This CDR3 region has 13 residues. V shed 1 base and J shed 2 bases, with 7 bases lying between them. DNA for the CDR3: TGCAGCGTTGAAGGCGGCCTCACAGATACGCAGTATTTT. This codes for CSVEGGLTDTQYF.

This chain uses TRBV3-1 with TRBJ2-4, with D possibly being TRBD2 (6 bases). The DNA end is a closer match to TRBJ2-5, so the J assignment may be wrong. Germline V gene lookup returns CDR1 LGHDT and CDR2 YNNKEL (reference sequence). The CDR3 totals 15 residues. In DNA, the CDR3 is TGTGCCAGCAGCTACTCCTCCGGGGGAAGGGAGACCCAGTACTTC. It yields the protein CASSYSSGGRETQYF.

V usage is TRBV7-9 and J usage is TRBJ1-5, with D perhaps matching TRBD1 (5 bases). CDR3 length equals 15 residues. Trimming removed 8 bases from V and 0 bases from J, with 14 bases in between. Germline assignment: CDR1 SEHNR and CDR2 FQNEAQ (reference sequence). In DNA, the CDR3 is TGTGCCAGCGCCCCACAACAGGATAGCAATCAGCCCCAGCATTTT. This translates into CASAPQQDSNQPQHF.

The chain has TRBV28 and TRBJ2-1, with 9 positions matching TRBD1. The J segment lost 8 bases and the V segment lost 9 bases, leaving 11 bases of the junction unmatched. CDR1 is MDHEN and CDR2 is SYDVKM in the germline V gene. The CDR3 length is 14 residues. This CDR3 is CASSRTGGVHEQFF. CDR3 coding DNA: TGTGCCAGTAGTAGAACAGGGGGCGTCCATGAGCAGTTCTTC.

The rearrangement uses TRBV20-1 and TRBJ2-5; 7 nucleotides line up with TRBD1. Germline V CDR1 and CDR2: DFQATT, SNEGSKA (reference sequence). V lost 5 bases, J lost 9 bases, and 21 bases stayed unmatched. The CDR3 consists of 16 residues. CDR3 coding DNA: TGCAGTGCTGGACAAACAGGGGTCGGTAGCAATCAGCCCCAGTACTTC. Its translation: CSAGQTGVGSNQPQYF.

CDR3 DNA sequence: TGTGCCAGCAGCCCACACCGCGGACTCGCGAACACCGGGGAGCTGTTTTTT. Translation gives CASSPHRGLANTGELFF. The V and J genes are TRBV7-2 and TRBJ2-2; tentative D call: TRBD2 (5 bases). V lost 5 bases and J lost 0, with 16 bases in between. There are 17 residues in the CDR3. The germline V gene encodes CDR1 SGHTA and CDR2 FQGNSA.

The chain combines TRBV10-3 with TRBJ1-1; weak D call: TRBD1 (5 bases). This CDR3 is built from 16 residues. V was pared by 0 bases and J by 5 bases, with 16 bases between. Germline V lookup: CDR1 ENHRY, CDR2 SYGVKD. The DNA for the CDR3 is TGTGCCATCAGTGAGTCTGGGACTCCCCCGGGGACTGAAGCTTTCTTT. Its protein product is CAISESGTPPGTEAFF.

The J gene is TRBJ2-5, the V gene TRBV20-1, with unresolved D. The length of the CDR3 is 15 residues. V lost 4 bases and J lost 5, with 20 bases in between. CDR1 DFQATT and CDR2 SNEGSKA come from the germline V gene (reference sequence). The CDR3 loop is CSATRSEGLGETQYF. The CDR3 coding sequence is TGCAGTGCTACCCGAAGTGAAGGGTTGGGGGAGACCCAGTACTTC.

The count of this clonotype is one. V is TRBV6-1 and J is TRBJ2-2, with D perhaps matching TRBD1 or TRBD2 (6 bases each). Per germline, CDR1 MNHNS and CDR2 SASEGT. This CDR3 spans 16 amino acids. V gave up 10 bases and J gave up 6 bases, with 24 bases separating them. CDR3 loop: CATSGRDKPFPGELFF. The CDR3 DNA reads as TGTGCCACCTCTGGGCGGGACAAACCTTTCCCCGGGGAGCTGTTTTTT.

This clonotype was found a few times. This chain links TRBV11-2 with TRBJ2-1; D assignment may be TRBD1 or TRBD2 (5 bases each). This CDR3 spans 13 amino acids. V lost 1 base and J lost 9, with 10 bases in between. Germline loops: CDR1 SGHAT, CDR2 FQNNGV. The CDR3: CASSLGGSGEQFF. In nucleotides, the CDR3 is TGTGCCAGCAGCTTAGGGGGGTCTGGTGAGCAGTTCTTC. The full variable domain, its missing parts supplied by reference TRBV11-2 and TRBJ2-1, is EAGVAQSPRYKIIEKRQSVAFWCNPISGHATLYWYQQILGQGPKLLIQFQNNGVVDDSQLPKDRFSAERLKGVDSTLKIQPAKLEDSAVYLCASSLGGSGEQFFGPGTRLTVL.

This clonotype was found a few times. The rearrangement uses TRBV10-3 and TRBJ1-2; the D gene is possibly TRBD1 (5 bases). The CDR3 covers 12 residues. V was pared by 6 bases and J by 5 bases, with 10 bases between. Germline V gives CDR1 ENHRY, CDR2 SYGVKD. The chain's CDR3 is CAIRQGGYGYTF. The CDR3 bases are TGTGCCATCAGGCAGGGCGGTTATGGCTACACCTTC.

This clonotype was observed many times. The chain carries TRBV20-1 and TRBJ1-6, with TRBD1 identical over 7 bases. V shed 3 bases, J shed 4 bases, and the junction held 6 bases outside the gene matches. This CDR3 has 15 amino acids. Per germline, CDR1 DFQATT and CDR2 SNEGSKA (reference sequence). CDR3 protein: CSARRGGGYNSPLHF. In nucleotides, the CDR3 is TGCAGTGCTAGGCGAGGGGGCGGGTATAATTCACCCCTCCACTTT.

With regard to this clonotype: This may stem from a read error, because a much larger clone lies one nucleotide away. The chain has TRBV5-1 and TRBJ2-1; D ambiguous. V was cut by 7 bases and J by 8 bases, with 16 bases left in between. The germline V gene encodes CDR1 SGHRS and CDR2 YFSETQ. The CDR3 runs to 13 residues. This chain's CDR3 is CASGVGIRDEQFF. The CDR3 nucleotides are TGCGCCAGCGGCGTGGGAATAAGGGATGAGCAGTTCTTC. The variable domain in full, completed from reference TRBV5-1 and TRBJ2-1, reads KAGVTQTPRYLIKTRGQQVTLSCSPISGHRSVSWYQQTPGQGLQFLFEYFSETQRNKGNFPGRFSGRQFSNSRSEMNVSTLELGDSALYLCASGVGIRDEQFFGPGTRLTVL.

The DNA of the CDR3 is TGTGCCAGCAGTTACTCCGGGGGACAGGGCTTCGAGCAGTACTTC. Translation: CASSYSGGQGFEQYF. This chain joins TRBV6-5 and TRBJ2-5, with TRBD1 identical over 9 bases. The J call is in doubt because the DNA end fits TRBJ2-7 better. The CDR3 loop spans 15 amino acids. The germline V gene has CDR1 MNHEY and CDR2 SVGAGI.

The chain carries TRBV20-1 and TRBJ2-1; TRBD2 might be the D (6 bases). V dropped 3 bases and J dropped 0 bases, with 9 bases sitting between them. The V gene's germline CDR1 is DFQATT and CDR2 SNEGSKA (reference sequence). The CDR3 covers 14 residues. CDR3 loop: CSARRDRSYNEQFF. The DNA of the CDR3 is TGCAGTGCTAGGCGGGACCGCTCCTACAATGAGCAGTTCTTC.

V gene TRBV9 combines with J gene TRBJ2-5; D is undetermined. The germline gives CDR1 SGDLS, CDR2 YYNGEE. The CDR3 sequence is 12 residues long. V was pared by 8 bases and J by 4 bases, with 12 bases between. In nucleotides, the CDR3 is TGTGCCAGTAATGGCTTGGGAGAGACCCAGTACTTC. This translates into CASNGLGETQYF.

The chain employs TRBV29-1 and TRBJ2-1; TRBD2 aligns across 7 bases. J gave up 4 bases and V 7 bases, and 7 bases lay outside the gene matches. This CDR3 is 13 amino acids long. Germline CDR1 and CDR2: SQVTM and ANQGSEA. The CDR3 spells CSAHLGRYNEQFF. The CDR3 DNA is TGCAGCGCCCACCTCGGGAGGTACAATGAGCAGTTCTTC.